Detailed here is one T cell receptor (beta chain). As yet, its antigen is unknown. V was clipped by 2 bases and J by 2 bases, with 16 bases between them. This CDR3 contains 17 residues. Germline-derived CDR1 and CDR2 are SGHVS and FNYEAQ. TCRdb independently ran MiXCR on the reads; one entry per CDR3 protein. The table records about 770,000 distinct CDR3 sequences, roughly 28% of them present only once. This sample was included in a study of T cell repertoires in cytomegalovirus infection. At the level of the study: Indicated by public TCR beta signatures were CMV infection and matching HLA type.

This receptor was obtained from a human donor in good health (CMV status not recorded). Some clones in this sample may be carry-over from other donors' samples. This specimen consisted of cultured CD8+ T cells from PBMCs, obtained from culture after CMV antigen stimulation. The chain uses TRBV7-6 and TRBJ2-1; possibly TRBD1 for D (6 bases). As DNA, the CDR3 is TGTGCCAGCAGCTTAAGTCGAACAGGGTGGACCTACAATGAGCAGTTCTTC. Its protein is CASSLSRTGWTYNEQFF.